The 21 T cell receptor beta chains below all came from one sample that was sequenced in a study of PD-1 blockade in mismatch repair-deficient tumors. Sequenced by immunoSEQ multiplex PCR; TCRdb stores in-frame clones only, minus some. The table records around 100,000 clones, roughly 80% of them present only once. Sequencing was performed on peripheral blood, taken 60 weeks after starting pembrolizumab. The origin of the receptors is an adult with mismatch repair-deficient cancer.

This clone was seen just once. The chain combines TRBV29-1 with TRBJ2-1, with D possibly matching TRBD1 (6 bases). The ends were cut back, 3 bases at V and 2 bases at J, with 11 bases in the middle. CDR3 length: 14 residues. In germline, CDR1 is SQVTM, CDR2 ANQGSEA. CDR3 nucleotide sequence: TGCAGCGTTGACAAGGCAGGGGCCTACAATGAGCAGTTCTTC. This translates into CSVDKAGAYNEQFF.

The V and J genes are TRBV27 and TRBJ1-5; D not certain. Germline V CDR1 and CDR2: MNHEY, SMNVEV (reference sequence). CDR3 size: 16 residues. V was cut by 6 bases and J by 4 bases, with 19 bases left in between. The CDR3 here is CASRRLYTTSNQPQHF. DNA of the CDR3: TGTGCCAGCAGAAGACTTTATACGACCTCTAATCAGCCCCAGCATTTT.

The V gene is TRBV5-1, the J gene TRBJ1-2, with D unclear. Germline V gene lookup returns CDR1 SGHRS and CDR2 YFSETQ. Trimming took 1 base from V and 5 from J, leaving 9 bases between them. This CDR3 has 13 residues. CDR3 sequence reads: CASSLKEFYGYTF. The CDR3 DNA follows: TGCGCCAGCAGCTTGAAAGAGTTTTATGGCTACACCTTC.

The V and J genes are TRBV5-6 and TRBJ1-1; the D is unclear. CDR1 SGHDT and CDR2 YYEEEE come from the germline V gene. V lost 4 bases to trimming and J lost 2 bases, with 6 bases between them. CDR3 length equals 12 residues. The CDR3 nucleotides are TGTGCCAGCAGCCCGGGCAACACTGAAGCTTTCTTT. This gives the protein CASSPGNTEAFF.

A few counts support this clone. The rearrangement joins TRBV30 to TRBJ2-5; D is ambiguous. The CDR3 runs 11 residues. Germline values: CDR1 GTSNPN, CDR2 SVGIG (reference sequence). V was cut by 4 bases and J by 2 bases, with 5 bases left in between. The CDR3 protein is CAWTRQETQYF. The CDR3 DNA reads TGTGCCTGGACTAGACAAGAGACCCAGTACTTC. The complete variable domain, with remaining parts taken from reference TRBV30 and TRBJ2-5, reads SQTIHQWPATLVQPVGSPLSLECTVEGTSNPNLYWYRQAAGRGLQLLFYSVGIGQISSEVPQNLSASRPQDRQFILSSKKLLLSDSGFYLCAWTRQETQYFGPGTRLLVL.

The chain couples TRBV27 to TRBJ2-1; D unclear. This CDR3 has 16 residues. Germline V CDR1 and CDR2: MNHEY, SMNVEV (reference sequence). V shed 2 bases and J shed 9 bases, with 20 bases lying between them. The CDR3 coding sequence is TGTGCCAGCAGTTTACTCCCCCCTCCACCCCTAAGTGAGCAGTTCTTC. It translates to CASSLLPPPPLSEQFF.

The chain has TRBV11-3 and TRBJ2-7; 8 nucleotides align to TRBD2. V lost 5 bases and J lost 3; bases outside the gene matches: 9. CDR3 length equals 15 residues. Germline-derived CDR1 and CDR2 are SGHNT and YENEEA. The CDR3 bases are TGTGCCAGCAGCCCCCTGGCGGGAGGACACTACGAGCAGTACTTC. It codes for CASSPLAGGHYEQYF.

The V and J genes are TRBV12-5 and TRBJ2-1, with a weak D call TRBD1 (6 bases). V lost 6 bases and J 12 bases, leaving 21 bases between the germline ends. The CDR3 covers 14 residues. Germline loops: CDR1 LGHNT, CDR2 FRNRAP. CDR3 in amino acids: CASGPALTEGGQFF. For the CDR3, the DNA is TGTGCTAGTGGCCCCGCATTAACGGAAGGGGGGCAGTTCTTC.

The chain links TRBV5-1 to TRBJ2-7, with 7 positions matching TRBD1. V lost 3 bases, J lost 11 bases, and 5 bases stayed unmatched. Germline assignment: CDR1 SGHRS and CDR2 YFSETQ. The CDR3 runs 11 residues. CDR3: CASSYDRVKYF. For the CDR3, the DNA is TGCGCCAGCAGCTACGACAGGGTAAAGTACTTC.

This chain uses TRBV2 with TRBJ2-7; tentative D call: TRBD1 (6 bases). V lost 6 bases to trimming and J lost 1 base, with 13 bases between them. CDR3 length: 14 amino acids. Germline assignment: CDR1 SNHLY and CDR2 FYNNEI. The CDR3 DNA is TGTGCCAGCAGCGCGGACAGAAGATCCTACGAGCAGTACTTC. Its translation is CASSADRRSYEQYF. The full variable domain, with the rest looked up from reference TRBV2 and TRBJ2-7, is EPEVTQTPSHQVTQMGQEVILRCVPISNHLYFYWYRQILGQKVEFLVSFYNNEISEKSEIFDDQFSVERPDGSNFTLKIRSTKLEDSAMYFCASSADRRSYEQYFGPGTRLTVT.

The V call is TRBV7-8, the J call TRBJ2-7; D could derive from TRBD1 or TRBD2 (6 bases each). Germline-derived CDR1 and CDR2 are SGHVS and FQNEAQ. The CDR3 covers 17 residues. V lost 3 bases and J lost 2, with 20 bases in between. CDR3 in DNA: TGTGCCAGCAGCTTGGGAGGCACAGGGTCTAGGACCTACGAGCAGTACTTC. Translating gives CASSLGGTGSRTYEQYF.

V is TRBV7-2 and J is TRBJ1-2, with D unresolved. The germline gives CDR1 SGHTA, CDR2 FQGNSA. The ends were cut back, 4 bases at V and 7 bases at J, with 16 bases in the middle. The CDR3 runs to 14 residues. In DNA form, the CDR3 reads TGTGCCAGCAGCTCCCTGTGGAGCTCGGGTGGCTACACCTTC. This translates into CASSSLWSSGGYTF.

V is TRBV4-1 and J is TRBJ2-6, with 9 bases that match TRBD1. Looked up from germline, CDR1 is MGHRA and CDR2 is YSYEKL. The CDR3 extends over 17 amino acids. V lost 6 bases to trimming and J lost 0 bases; unmatched junction nucleotides: 6. The CDR3 loop reads CASRQTGGLSGANVLTF. The CDR3 region has the DNA TGCGCCAGCAGGCAAACAGGGGGCCTCTCTGGGGCCAACGTCCTGACTTTC.

The J gene is TRBJ2-1, the V gene TRBV7-9; TRBD2 is a possible D gene (6 bases). Trimming took off 4 bases at V and 7 bases at J, with 20 bases between the two ends. The CDR3 is 16 amino acids. Per germline, CDR1 SEHNR and CDR2 FQNEAQ (reference sequence). In DNA, the CDR3 is TGTGCCAGCAGCTCAGCTTCCGGGACTCGATCAAATGAGCAGTTCTTC. Translation gives CASSSASGTRSNEQFF.

The chain joins TRBV13 to TRBJ2-1; TRBD1 matches at 8 bases. In germline, CDR1 is PRHDT, CDR2 FYEKMQ (reference sequence). V lost 6 bases to trimming and J lost 5 bases; unmatched junction nucleotides: 9. CDR3 length: 15 residues. The CDR3 DNA sequence: TGTGCCAGCAGGTTTCGTGGACAGGGAAACAATGAGCAGTTCTTC. Its protein is CASRFRGQGNNEQFF.

The rearrangement uses TRBV11-3 and TRBJ2-4; D not certain. The V end was cut by 5 bases, the J end by 0 bases, with 8 bases between. Germline loops: CDR1 SGHNT, CDR2 YENEEA. The CDR3 consists of 14 residues. The CDR3 loop is CASSPRLAKNIQYF. The CDR3 region has the DNA TGTGCCAGCAGCCCCAGGCTAGCCAAAAACATTCAGTACTTC.

V gene TRBV6-5 combines with J gene TRBJ2-7; D unresolved. Trimming pared 0 bases from V and 4 bases from J, leaving 10 bases between. This CDR3 has 14 amino acids. Per germline, CDR1 MNHEY and CDR2 SVGAGI. For the CDR3, the DNA is TGTGCCAGCAGTTACTCGATATCCGGTTACGAGCAGTACTTC. Its translation: CASSYSISGYEQYF.

J is TRBJ2-7 and V is TRBV6-5; no reliable D call. CDR1 is MNHEY and CDR2 is SVGAGI in the germline V gene. This CDR3 comprises 14 residues. V was clipped by 2 bases and J by 1 base, with 9 bases between them. CDR3 residues: CASSYAPESYEQYF. CDR3 in DNA: TGTGCCAGCAGTTACGCCCCAGAGTCCTACGAGCAGTACTTC.

The chain combines TRBV2 with TRBJ2-7; D gene ambiguous. Germline values: CDR1 SNHLY, CDR2 FYNNEI. This CDR3 spans 13 amino acids. Trimming took off 4 bases at V and 4 bases at J, with 11 bases between the two ends. Here the CDR3 reads CASSALFNYEQYF. The CDR3 bases are TGTGCCAGCAGTGCCCTCTTTAATTACGAGCAGTACTTC.

The genes are TRBV27 and TRBJ1-2; TRBD1 agrees at 8 bases. Germline CDR1 MNHEY, CDR2 SMNVEV (reference sequence). The V segment lost 7 bases and the J segment 1 base; nucleotides outside the gene matches: 8. CDR3 length: 15 residues. This CDR3 reads CASTRQQGGNYGYTF. CDR3 coding DNA: TGTGCCAGCACCCGCCAACAGGGGGGTAACTATGGCTACACCTTC.

This sequence joins TRBV27 and TRBJ2-1, with 10 nucleotides matching TRBD2. The V gene's germline CDR1 is MNHEY and CDR2 SMNVEV (reference sequence). With 4 bases clipped from V and 6 bases from J, the junction kept 6 bases outside the gene matches. The CDR3 is 15 residues long. CDR3 nucleotide sequence: TGTGCCAGCAGTTCCCTAGCGGGAGCCGGCAATGAGCAGTTCTTC. Amino acid sequence: CASSSLAGAGNEQFF.